This TCR beta chain was identified during a study of blood T cell repertoires in COVID-19. Per the germline V gene, CDR1 is SGDLS and CDR2 is YYNGEE. This CDR3 has 16 amino acids. J gave up 7 bases and V 3 bases, and 14 bases lay outside the gene matches. The assay was immunoSEQ multiplex PCR, and TCRdb's table has in-frame clones only and misses some. Altogether tens of thousands of clones are present, about 80% being singletons, with the ten largest covering about half. The receptor's source is a human donor in a cohort sampled during active COVID-19. The genes are TRBV9 and TRBJ2-3; 7 bases fit TRBD1. Sequences were obtained from peripheral blood. The CDR3 region has the DNA TGTGCCAGCAGCGCCGCCGGGACAGACGCTTTAAATACGCAGTATTTT. Its translation is CASSAAGTDALNTQYF.